This TCR beta chain was sequenced for a study of blood T cell repertoires in COVID-19. Germline V CDR1 and CDR2: SGHRS, YFSETQ. V was clipped by 1 base and J by 2 bases, with 10 bases between them. The CDR3 spans 15 residues. Per the original methods: Estimated nucleated cell counts came from reference gene primer amplification. Libraries were prepared by immunoSEQ multiplex PCR; TCRdb keeps only in-frame clonotypes and omits some of them. From that table come the V and J calls and clone size; the DNA was used to work out D and trimming. The data contain hundreds of thousands of clones, more than 75% of them singletons.

Sequencing input: PBMCs or T cells enriched from blood (not recorded which). V and J are TRBV5-1 and TRBJ1-5; D is unresolved. The sequence was obtained from a young man with acute COVID-19. This chain's CDR3 is CASSLWGGGNQPQHF. The CDR3 nucleotides read TGCGCCAGCAGCTTGTGGGGAGGCGGCAATCAGCCCCAGCATTTT.